This T cell receptor beta chain was retrieved from a study of blood T cell repertoires in COVID-19. Study details: Some COVID-19 samples were acute and others convalescent; all came from the United States, Italy and Spain.

The protocol was immunoSEQ multiplex PCR, while the TCRdb copy is restricted to in-frame clones and leaves out a portion. The table lists almost 300,000 clones, about 90% of them singletons. Per germline, CDR1 SEHNR and CDR2 FQNEAQ (reference sequence). V trimming: 8 bases; J trimming: 5 bases; junction bases outside the gene matches: 8. The length of the CDR3 is 14 residues. The sequenced sample consisted of peripheral blood. This receptor was identified in a woman under 40 with COVID-19, enrolled during active disease. The genes are TRBV7-9 and TRBJ2-3, with 9 bases matching TRBD2. The CDR3 region has the DNA TGTGCCAGCGCGGCGGGGGGGCAAGAAGATACGCAGTATTTT. It yields the protein CASAAGGQEDTQYF.